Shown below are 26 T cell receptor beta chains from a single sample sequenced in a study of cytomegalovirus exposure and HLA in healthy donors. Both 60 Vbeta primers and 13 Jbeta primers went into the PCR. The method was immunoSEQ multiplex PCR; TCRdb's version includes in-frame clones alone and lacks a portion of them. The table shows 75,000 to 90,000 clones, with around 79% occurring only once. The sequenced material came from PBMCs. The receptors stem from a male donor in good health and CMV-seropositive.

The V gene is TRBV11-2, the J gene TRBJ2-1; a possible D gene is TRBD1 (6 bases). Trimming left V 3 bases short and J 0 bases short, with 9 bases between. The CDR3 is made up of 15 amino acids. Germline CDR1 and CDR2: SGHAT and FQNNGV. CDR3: CASSFDRSSYNEQFF. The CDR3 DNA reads TGTGCCAGCAGCTTTGACAGGAGCTCCTACAATGAGCAGTTCTTC.

The CDR3, as DNA: TGTGCCAGTAGTATAGCCAGGGTGGTTAGCAATCAGCCCCAGCATTTT. This encodes CASSIARVVSNQPQHF. This chain links TRBV19 with TRBJ1-5, with D tentatively TRBD1 (5 bases). Germline loops: CDR1 LNHDA, CDR2 SQIVND (reference sequence). The ends were cut back, 1 base at V and 0 bases at J, with 10 bases in the middle. The CDR3 is 16 residues long.

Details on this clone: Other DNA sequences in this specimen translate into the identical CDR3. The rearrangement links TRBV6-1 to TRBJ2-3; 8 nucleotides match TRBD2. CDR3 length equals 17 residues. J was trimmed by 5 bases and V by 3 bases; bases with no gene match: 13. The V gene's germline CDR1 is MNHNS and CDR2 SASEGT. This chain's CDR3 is CASSEAGGAVGRDTQYF. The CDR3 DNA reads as TGTGCCAGCAGTGAGGCCGGGGGGGCCGTCGGTAGAGATACGCAGTATTTT.

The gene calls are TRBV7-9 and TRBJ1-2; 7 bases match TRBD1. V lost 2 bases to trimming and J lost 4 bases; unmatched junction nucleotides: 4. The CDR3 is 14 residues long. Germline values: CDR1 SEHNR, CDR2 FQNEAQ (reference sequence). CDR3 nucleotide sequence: TGTGCCAGCAGCTTATTTGCAGGGGGCTATGGCTACACCTTC. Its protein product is CASSLFAGGYGYTF.

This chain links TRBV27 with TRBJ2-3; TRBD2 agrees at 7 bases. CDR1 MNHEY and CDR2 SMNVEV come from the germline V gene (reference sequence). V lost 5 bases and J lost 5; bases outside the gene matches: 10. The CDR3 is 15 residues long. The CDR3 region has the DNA TGTGCCAGCAGTCTGGGACTACCCTCCTTAGATACGCAGTATTTT. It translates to CASSLGLPSLDTQYF.

The CDR3 region is CASSYSRGPSTDTQYF. In DNA form, the CDR3 reads TGTGCCAGCAGTTACTCGAGGGGGCCAAGCACAGATACGCAGTATTTT. The chain carries TRBV6-5 and TRBJ2-3, with 7 positions matching TRBD1. The CDR3 length is 16 residues. The germline V gene encodes CDR1 MNHEY and CDR2 SVGAGI. Unmatched junction bases numbered 3, after V lost 0 bases and J lost 0 bases.

This chain's CDR3 is CASSERGLFF. Here the CDR3 DNA reads TGTGCCAGCAGTGAACGAGGGCTGTTTTTT. This rearrangement joins TRBV6-1 to TRBJ1-4; no definite D call. Looked up from germline, CDR1 is MNHNS and CDR2 is SASEGT. V was shortened by 2 bases and J by 14 bases, with 6 bases between the two germline ends. The CDR3 sequence is 10 residues long.

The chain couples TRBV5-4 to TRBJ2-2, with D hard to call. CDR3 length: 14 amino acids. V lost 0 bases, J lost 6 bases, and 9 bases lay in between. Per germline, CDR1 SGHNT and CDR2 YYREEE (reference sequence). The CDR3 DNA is TGTGCCAGCAGCTTGGGACAAGTGGCCGGGGAGCTGTTTTTT. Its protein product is CASSLGQVAGELFF.

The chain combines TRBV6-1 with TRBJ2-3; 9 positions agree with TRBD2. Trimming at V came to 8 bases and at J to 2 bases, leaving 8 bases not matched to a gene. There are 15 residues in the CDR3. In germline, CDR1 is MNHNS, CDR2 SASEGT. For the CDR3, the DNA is TGTGCCAGCCCCGGTCCGGGACTAGCCACAGATACGCAGTATTTT. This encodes CASPGPGLATDTQYF.

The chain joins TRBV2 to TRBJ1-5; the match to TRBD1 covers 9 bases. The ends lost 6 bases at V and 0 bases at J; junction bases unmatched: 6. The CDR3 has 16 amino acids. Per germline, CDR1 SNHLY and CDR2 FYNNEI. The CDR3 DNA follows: TGTGCCAGCAGCAGCCGGGACAGGGCTAGCAATCAGCCCCAGCATTTT. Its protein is CASSSRDRASNQPQHF.

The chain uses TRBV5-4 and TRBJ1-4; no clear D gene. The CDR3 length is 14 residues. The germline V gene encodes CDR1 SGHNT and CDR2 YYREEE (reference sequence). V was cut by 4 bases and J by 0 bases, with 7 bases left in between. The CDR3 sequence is CASSISATNEKLFF. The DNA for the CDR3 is TGTGCCAGCAGCATCAGCGCAACTAATGAAAAACTGTTTTTT.

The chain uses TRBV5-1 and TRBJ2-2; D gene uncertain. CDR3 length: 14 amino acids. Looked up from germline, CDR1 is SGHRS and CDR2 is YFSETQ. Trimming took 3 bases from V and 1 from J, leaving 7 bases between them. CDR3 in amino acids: CASSSFRNTGELFF. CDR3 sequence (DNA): TGCGCCAGCAGCTCGTTCAGGAACACCGGGGAGCTGTTTTTT.

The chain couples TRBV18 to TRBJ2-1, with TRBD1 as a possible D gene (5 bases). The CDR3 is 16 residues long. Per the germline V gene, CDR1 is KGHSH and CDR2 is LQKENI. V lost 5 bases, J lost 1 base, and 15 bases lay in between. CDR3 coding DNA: TGTGCCAGCTCAAAACAGGCGCCCCTATCCTACAATGAGCAGTTCTTC. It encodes CASSKQAPLSYNEQFF.

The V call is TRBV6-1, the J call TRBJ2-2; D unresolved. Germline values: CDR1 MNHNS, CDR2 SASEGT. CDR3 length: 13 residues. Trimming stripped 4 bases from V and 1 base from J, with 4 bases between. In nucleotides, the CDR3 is TGTGCCAGCAGTGTCCAGAACACCGGGGAGCTGTTTTTT. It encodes CASSVQNTGELFF.

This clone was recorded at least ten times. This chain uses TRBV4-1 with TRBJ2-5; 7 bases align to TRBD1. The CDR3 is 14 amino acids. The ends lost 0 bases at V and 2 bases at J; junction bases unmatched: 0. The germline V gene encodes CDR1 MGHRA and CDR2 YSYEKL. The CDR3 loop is CASSQDRGQETQYF. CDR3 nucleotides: TGCGCCAGCAGCCAAGACAGGGGGCAAGAGACCCAGTACTTC.

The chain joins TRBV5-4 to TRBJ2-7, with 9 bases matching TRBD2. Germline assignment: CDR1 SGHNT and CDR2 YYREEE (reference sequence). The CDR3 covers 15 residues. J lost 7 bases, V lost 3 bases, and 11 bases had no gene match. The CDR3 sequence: CASSSFIAGVFEQYF. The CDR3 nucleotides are TGTGCCAGCAGCTCTTTCATAGCGGGAGTTTTTGAGCAGTACTTC.

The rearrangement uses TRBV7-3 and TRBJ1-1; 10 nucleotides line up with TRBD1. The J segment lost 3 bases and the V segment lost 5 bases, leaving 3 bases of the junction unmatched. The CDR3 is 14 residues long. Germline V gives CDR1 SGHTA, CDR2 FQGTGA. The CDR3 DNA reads TGTGCCAGCAGCCGACAGGGGGCCGACACTGAAGCTTTCTTT. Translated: CASSRQGADTEAFF.

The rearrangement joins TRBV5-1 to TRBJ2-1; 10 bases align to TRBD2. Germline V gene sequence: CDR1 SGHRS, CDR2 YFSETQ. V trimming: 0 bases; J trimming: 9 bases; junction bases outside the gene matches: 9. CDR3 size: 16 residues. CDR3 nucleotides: TGCGCCAGCAGCTTGGCAAGCGGGGGGGCTTACGGTGAGCAGTTCTTC. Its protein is CASSLASGGAYGEQFF.

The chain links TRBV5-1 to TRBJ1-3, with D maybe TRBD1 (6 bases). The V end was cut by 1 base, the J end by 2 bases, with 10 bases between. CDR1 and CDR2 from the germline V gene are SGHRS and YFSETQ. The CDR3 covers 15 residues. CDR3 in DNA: TGCGCCAGCAGCTTGCAGGGGATTACTGGAAACACCATATATTTT. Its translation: CASSLQGITGNTIYF.

For the CDR3, the DNA is TGTGCCAGCAGCCCCCTACGGGAAGAGACCCAGTACTTC. It encodes CASSPLREETQYF. J is TRBJ2-5 and V is TRBV7-3, with D unclear. V lost 5 bases and J 3 bases, leaving 10 bases between the germline ends. The germline gives CDR1 SGHTA, CDR2 FQGTGA. The CDR3 consists of 13 residues.

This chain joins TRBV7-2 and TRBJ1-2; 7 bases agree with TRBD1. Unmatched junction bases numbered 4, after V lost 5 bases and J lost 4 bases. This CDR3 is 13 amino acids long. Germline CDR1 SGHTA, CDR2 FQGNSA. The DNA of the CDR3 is TGTGCCAGCAGCCCGTGGGACAGCTATGGCTACACCTTC. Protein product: CASSPWDSYGYTF.

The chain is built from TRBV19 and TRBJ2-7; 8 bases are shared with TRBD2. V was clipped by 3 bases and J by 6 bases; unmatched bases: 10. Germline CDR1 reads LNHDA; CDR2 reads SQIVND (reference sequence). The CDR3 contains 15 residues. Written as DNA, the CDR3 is TGTGCCAGTAGTATCGGGGGGGAGTGGTCTCGCGAGCAGTACTTC. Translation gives CASSIGGEWSREQYF.

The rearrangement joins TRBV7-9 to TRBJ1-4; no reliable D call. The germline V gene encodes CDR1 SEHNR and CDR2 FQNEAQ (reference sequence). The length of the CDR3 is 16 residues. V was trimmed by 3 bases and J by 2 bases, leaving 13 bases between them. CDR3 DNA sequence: TGTGCCAGCAGCTTTAGAACGGGAACTACTAATGAAAAACTGTTTTTT. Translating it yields CASSFRTGTTNEKLFF.

CDR3 amino acids: CASRMWAQGAVETQYF. Written as DNA, the CDR3 is TGTGCCAGCAGGATGTGGGCTCAGGGGGCCGTTGAGACCCAGTACTTC. The rearrangement links TRBV7-2 to TRBJ2-5; 8 positions agree with TRBD1. CDR1 and CDR2 from the germline V gene are SGHTA and FQGNSA. V gave up 6 bases and J gave up 5 bases; unmatched junction bases: 14. The CDR3 has 16 amino acids.

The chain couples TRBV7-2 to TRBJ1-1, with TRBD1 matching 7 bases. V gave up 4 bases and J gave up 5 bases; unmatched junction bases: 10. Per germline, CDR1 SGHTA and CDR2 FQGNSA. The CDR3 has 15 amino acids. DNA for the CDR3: TGTGCCAGCAGCTCCGCAGGGGGGATCGGGACTGAAGCTTTCTTT. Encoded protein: CASSSAGGIGTEAFF.

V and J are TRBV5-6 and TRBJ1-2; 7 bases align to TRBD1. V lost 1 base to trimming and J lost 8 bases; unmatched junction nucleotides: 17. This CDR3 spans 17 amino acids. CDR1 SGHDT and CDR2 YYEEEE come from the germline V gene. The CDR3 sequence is CASSLLLGTDTAGGYTF. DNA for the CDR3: TGTGCCAGCAGCTTGCTGCTCGGGACAGATACTGCCGGGGGCTACACCTTC.